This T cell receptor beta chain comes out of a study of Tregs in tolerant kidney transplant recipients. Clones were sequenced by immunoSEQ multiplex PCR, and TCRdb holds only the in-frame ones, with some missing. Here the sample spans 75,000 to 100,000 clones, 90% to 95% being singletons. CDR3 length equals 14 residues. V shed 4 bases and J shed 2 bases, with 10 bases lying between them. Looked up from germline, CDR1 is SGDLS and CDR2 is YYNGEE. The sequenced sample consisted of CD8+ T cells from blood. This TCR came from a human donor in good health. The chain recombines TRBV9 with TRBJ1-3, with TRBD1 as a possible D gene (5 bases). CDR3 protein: CASSPDSTGNTIYF. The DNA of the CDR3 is TGTGCCAGCAGCCCCGACAGCACTGGAAACACCATATATTTT. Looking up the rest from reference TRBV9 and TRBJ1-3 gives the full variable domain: DSGVTQTPKHLITATGQRVTLRCSPRSGDLSVYWYQQSLDQGLQFLIQYYNGEERAKGNILERFSAQQFPDLHSELNLSSLELGDSALYFCASSPDSTGNTIYFGEGSWLTVV.